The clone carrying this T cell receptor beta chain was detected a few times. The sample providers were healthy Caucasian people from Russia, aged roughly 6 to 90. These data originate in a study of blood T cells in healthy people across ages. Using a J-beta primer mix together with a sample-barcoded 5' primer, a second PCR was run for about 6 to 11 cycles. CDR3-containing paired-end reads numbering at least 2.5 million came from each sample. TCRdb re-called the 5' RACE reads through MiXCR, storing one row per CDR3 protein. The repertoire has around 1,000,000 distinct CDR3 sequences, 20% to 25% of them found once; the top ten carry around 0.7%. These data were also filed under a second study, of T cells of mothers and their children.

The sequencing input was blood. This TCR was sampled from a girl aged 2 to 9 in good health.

DNA of the CDR3: TGTGCCAGCAAATTTACCATGACAGAATATAGTGCTAATGAAAAACTGTTTTTT. Translation gives CASKFTMTEYSANEKLFF. The rearrangement links TRBV11-2 to TRBJ1-4; D is perhaps TRBD1 (5 bases). From germline, CDR1 is SGHAT and CDR2 FQNNGV. V lost 7 bases to trimming and J lost 3 bases, with 24 bases between them. This CDR3 is built from 18 residues.